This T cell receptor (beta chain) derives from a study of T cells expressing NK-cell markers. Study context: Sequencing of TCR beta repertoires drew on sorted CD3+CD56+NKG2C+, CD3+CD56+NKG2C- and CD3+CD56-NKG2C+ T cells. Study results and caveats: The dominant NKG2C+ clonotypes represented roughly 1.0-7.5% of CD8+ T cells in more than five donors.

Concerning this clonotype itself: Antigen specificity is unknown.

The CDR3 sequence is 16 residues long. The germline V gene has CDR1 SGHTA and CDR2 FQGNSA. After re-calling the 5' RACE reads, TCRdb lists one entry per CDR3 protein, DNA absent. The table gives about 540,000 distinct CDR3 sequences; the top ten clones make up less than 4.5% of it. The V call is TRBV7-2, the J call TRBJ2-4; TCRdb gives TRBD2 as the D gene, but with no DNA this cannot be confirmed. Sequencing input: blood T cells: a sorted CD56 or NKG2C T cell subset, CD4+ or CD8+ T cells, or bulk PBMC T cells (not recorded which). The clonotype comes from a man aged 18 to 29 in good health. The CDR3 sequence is CASSIQGGLAKNIQYF.